The clone carrying this T cell receptor (beta chain) was seen a few times. Repertoires were generated with immunoSEQ multiplex PCR, while TCRdb's copy carries only in-frame clones and drops some. Among roughly 97,000 clones listed, more than 75% were seen once. Unstimulated PBMCs were sorted into CD3+CD4+ and CD3+CD8+ populations. The data are from a study of T cell clones after liver transplantation. The overall study: Standard immunosuppression, with no induction, continued until 12-24 months after transplant.

V lost 2 bases and J 6 bases, leaving 5 bases between the germline ends. Germline V gene sequence: CDR1 MNHNS, CDR2 SASEGT. This CDR3 is 11 amino acids long. This TCR came from a human donor who received a liver transplant. The starting material was CD4+ T cells from blood, obtained before liver transplant. The rearrangement uses TRBV6-1 and TRBJ2-7; no clear D. The DNA for the CDR3 is TGTGCCAGCAGTGAATTTGGCGAGCAGTACTTC. Residues: CASSEFGEQYF.